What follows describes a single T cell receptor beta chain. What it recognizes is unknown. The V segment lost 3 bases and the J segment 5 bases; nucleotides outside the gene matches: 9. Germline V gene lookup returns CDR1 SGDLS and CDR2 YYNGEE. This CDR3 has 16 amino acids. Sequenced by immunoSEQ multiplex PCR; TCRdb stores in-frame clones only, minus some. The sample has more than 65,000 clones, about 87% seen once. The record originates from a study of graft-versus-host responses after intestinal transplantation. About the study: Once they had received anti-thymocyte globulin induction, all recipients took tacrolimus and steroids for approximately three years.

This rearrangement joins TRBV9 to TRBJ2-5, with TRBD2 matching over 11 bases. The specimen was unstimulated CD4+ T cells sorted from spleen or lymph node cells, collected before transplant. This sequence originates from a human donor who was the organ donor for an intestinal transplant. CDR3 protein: CASSGTSGGPGETQYF. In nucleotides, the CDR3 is TGTGCCAGCAGCGGAACTAGCGGGGGACCCGGGGAGACCCAGTACTTC.